This T cell receptor beta chain was identified during a study of early T cells in non-severe SARS-CoV-2 infection. TCRdb used MiXCR to reprocess the 5' RACE reads, holding one entry per CDR3 protein. The repertoire has 15,000 to 20,000 distinct CDR3 sequences, more than 5% of them found once; the top ten carry approximately 7%. This clonotype was detected a few times. The antigen remains unidentified. Findings and caveats of the study: Matching results from VDJdb favored anti-spike CD8 responses, leaving private and CD4 specificities undetected.

V was pared by 4 bases and J by 5 bases, with 4 bases of the junction left unmatched. Germline values: CDR1 GTSNPN, CDR2 SVGIG (reference sequence). CDR3 length: 12 amino acids. The chain carries TRBV30 and TRBJ2-5; 7 bases fit TRBD1. The source of this sequence is an adult who was a healthcare worker with PCR-confirmed SARS-CoV-2 infection or an uninfected control (not recorded which). The source material was whole blood. CDR3 amino acids: CAWKGASETQYF. CDR3 sequence (DNA): TGTGCCTGGAAGGGGGCTTCGGAGACCCAGTACTTC.